Listed here is a single T cell receptor (beta chain). TCRdb's copy holds only in-frame clones and misses some; the assay was immunoSEQ multiplex PCR. This sample has 60,000 to 85,000 clones; more than 75% occur once, and the top ten carry about 1%. This sample stems from a study of OX40 agonist ivuxolimab in advanced cancers. Study-wide background: Cohort: approximately 83% men, mean age 60, aged about 23 to 80. Previous treatment with anti-PD-1, anti-PD-L1 or anti-CTLA-4 therapy was allowed; roughly 40% had received some.

CDR3 length equals 14 residues. J was trimmed by 5 bases and V by 2 bases; bases with no gene match: 3. Germline V CDR1 and CDR2: GTSNPN, SVGIG (reference sequence). The TCR comes from an adult with an advanced solid tumor such as melanoma, head and neck, liver or kidney cancer. The specimen was CD4+ or CD8+ T cells sorted from blood, collected in a trial of the OX40 agonist ivuxolimab. The V gene is TRBV30, the J gene TRBJ2-1; 10 bases are shared with TRBD2. This chain's CDR3 is CAWSRTSGNNEQFF. CDR3 bases: TGTGCCTGGAGTAGGACTAGCGGAAACAATGAGCAGTTCTTC.